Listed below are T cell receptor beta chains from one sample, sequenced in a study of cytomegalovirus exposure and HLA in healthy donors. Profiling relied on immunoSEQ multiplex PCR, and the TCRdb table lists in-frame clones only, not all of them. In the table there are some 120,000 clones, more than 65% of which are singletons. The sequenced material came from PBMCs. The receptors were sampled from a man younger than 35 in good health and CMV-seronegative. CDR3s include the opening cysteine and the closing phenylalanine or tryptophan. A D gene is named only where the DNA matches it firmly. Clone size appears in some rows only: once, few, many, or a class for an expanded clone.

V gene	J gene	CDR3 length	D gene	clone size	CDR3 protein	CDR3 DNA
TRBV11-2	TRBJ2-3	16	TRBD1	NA	CASSSLRGQGTDTQYF	TGTGCCAGCAGCTCACTACGCGGACAGGGGACAGATACGCAGTATTTT
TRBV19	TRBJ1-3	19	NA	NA	CASSIHRDTISSSGNTIYF	TGTGCCAGTAGTATCCACAGGGACACCATATCCAGCTCTGGAAACACCATATATTTT
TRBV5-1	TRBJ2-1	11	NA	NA	CASSFYDEQFF	TGCGCCAGCAGCTTCTACGATGAGCAGTTCTTC
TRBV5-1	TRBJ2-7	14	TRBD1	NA	CASSLALGGGEQYF	TGCGCCAGCAGCTTGGCCTTAGGGGGCGGGGAGCAGTACTTC
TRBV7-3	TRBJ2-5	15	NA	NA	CASSPLPSKEETQYF	TGTGCCAGCAGCCCTCTACCTTCAAAGGAGGAGACCCAGTACTTC
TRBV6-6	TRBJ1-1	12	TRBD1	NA	CASSWGQTEAFF	TGTGCCAGCAGCTGGGGACAGACTGAAGCTTTCTTT
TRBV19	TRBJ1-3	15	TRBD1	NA	CASKPGTASGNTIYF	TGTGCCAGTAAACCAGGGACAGCCTCTGGAAACACCATATATTTT
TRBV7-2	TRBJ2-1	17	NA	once	CASSSNAGLGRDNEQFF	TGTGCCAGCAGCTCCAACGCCGGGTTAGGCCGGGACAATGAGCAGTTCTTC
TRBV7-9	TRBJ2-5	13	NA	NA	CASSFVRQETQYF	TGTGCCAGCAGCTTTGTCCGTCAAGAGACCCAGTACTTC
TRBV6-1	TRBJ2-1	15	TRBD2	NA	CASSAGGGGQNEQFF	TGTGCCAGCAGTGCGGGAGGCGGGGGGCAAAATGAGCAGTTCTTC
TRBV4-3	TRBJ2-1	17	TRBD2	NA	CASSQAGTTLSYNEQFF	TGCGCCAGCAGCCAAGCCGGGACTACTCTCTCCTACAATGAGCAGTTCTTC
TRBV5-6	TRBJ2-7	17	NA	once	CASSLEGPAGFVGEQYF	TGTGCCAGCAGCTTGGAGGGCCCTGCGGGCTTCGTGGGGGAGCAGTACTTC
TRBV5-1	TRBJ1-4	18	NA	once	CASSLGTFRGRGNEKLFF	TGCGCCAGCAGCTTGGGCACCTTCCGGGGAAGGGGGAATGAAAAACTGTTTTTT
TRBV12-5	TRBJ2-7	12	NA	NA	CASGLVVSEQYF	TGTGCTAGTGGTTTGGTAGTCAGCGAGCAGTACTTC
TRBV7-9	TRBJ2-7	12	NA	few	CASSSPPGEQYF	TGTGCCAGCAGCTCCCCCCCGGGAGAGCAGTACTTC
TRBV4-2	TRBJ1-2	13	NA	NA	CASSPQVTEGYTF	TGTGCCAGCAGCCCACAGGTAACTGAAGGCTACACCTTC
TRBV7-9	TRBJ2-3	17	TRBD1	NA	CASSLSPGQGSTDTQYF	TGTGCCAGCAGCTTAAGTCCGGGACAGGGTAGCACAGATACGCAGTATTTT
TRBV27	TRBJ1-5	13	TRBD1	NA	CASSASGGQPQHF	TGTGCCAGCAGTGCATCAGGGGGTCAGCCCCAGCATTTT
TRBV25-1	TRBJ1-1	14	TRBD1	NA	CASGETGGFTEAFF	TGTGCCAGCGGCGAGACAGGGGGCTTCACTGAAGCTTTCTTT
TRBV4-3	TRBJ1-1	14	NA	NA	CASSPREGDTEAFF	TGCGCCAGCAGCCCAAGGGAGGGAGACACTGAAGCTTTCTTT
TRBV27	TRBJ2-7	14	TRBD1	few	CASSLSEQGSEQYF	TGTGCCAGCAGTTTATCAGAACAGGGGTCGGAGCAGTACTTC
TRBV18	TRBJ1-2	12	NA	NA	CASSPEEDGYTF	TGTGCCAGCTCGCCCGAGGAAGATGGCTACACCTTC
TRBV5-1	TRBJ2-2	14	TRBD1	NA	CASSSDRPTGELFF	TGCGCCAGCAGCTCGGACAGGCCCACCGGGGAGCTGTTTTTT
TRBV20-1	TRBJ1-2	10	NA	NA	CRSSGGGYTF	TGCAGATCCTCCGGAGGGGGCTACACCTTC
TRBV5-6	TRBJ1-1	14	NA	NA	CASSLIGRGTEAFF	TGTGCCAGCAGCCTGATCGGGAGGGGCACTGAAGCTTTCTTT
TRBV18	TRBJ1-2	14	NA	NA	CASSPGGDYYGYTF	TGTGCCAGCTCACCGGGGGGGGACTACTATGGCTACACCTTC
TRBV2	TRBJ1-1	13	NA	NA	CASSEVLGGEAFF	TGTGCCAGCAGTGAGGTATTAGGAGGTGAAGCTTTCTTT
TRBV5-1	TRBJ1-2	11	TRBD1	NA	CASGTGGGYTF	TGCGCCAGTGGGACAGGGGGTGGCTACACCTTC
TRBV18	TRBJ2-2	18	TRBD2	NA	CASSPMTSGGPNTGELFF	TGTGCCAGCTCACCTATGACTAGCGGGGGGCCGAACACCGGGGAGCTGTTTTTT
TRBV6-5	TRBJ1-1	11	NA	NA	CAAGVPTEAFF	TGTGCCGCGGGGGTCCCCACTGAAGCTTTCTTT
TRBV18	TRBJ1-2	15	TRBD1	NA	CASLGTGNEGYGYTF	TGTGCCAGCTTGGGGACAGGGAACGAAGGCTATGGCTACACCTTC
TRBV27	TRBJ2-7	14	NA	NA	CASRRGGAPYEQYF	TGTGCCAGCAGGCGAGGGGGGGCCCCCTACGAGCAGTACTTC
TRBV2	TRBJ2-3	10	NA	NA	CATGLDTQYF	TGTGCCACCGGACTAGATACGCAGTATTTT
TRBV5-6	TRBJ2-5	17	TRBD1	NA	CASSLPGTAGEQETQYF	TGTGCCAGCAGCTTGCCGGGGACAGCCGGCGAACAAGAGACCCAGTACTTC
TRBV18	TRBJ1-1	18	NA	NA	CASSPRVQAWAGNTEAFF	TGTGCCAGCTCACCACGAGTACAGGCGTGGGCGGGAAACACTGAAGCTTTCTTT
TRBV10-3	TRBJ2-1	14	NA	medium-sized	CAISAGQIYNEQFF	TGTGCCATCAGCGCTGGACAGATCTACAATGAGCAGTTCTTC
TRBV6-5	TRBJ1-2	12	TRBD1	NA	CASSTGGYGYTF	TGTGCCAGCAGTACAGGGGGCTATGGCTACACCTTC
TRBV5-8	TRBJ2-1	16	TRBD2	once	CASSRGTSGDYNEQFF	TGTGCCAGCAGCCGAGGAACTAGCGGGGACTACAATGAGCAGTTCTTC
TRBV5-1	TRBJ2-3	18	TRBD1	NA	CASSSPDRDIVGTDTQYF	TGCGCCAGCAGCTCCCCGGACAGGGACATAGTCGGCACAGATACGCAGTATTTT
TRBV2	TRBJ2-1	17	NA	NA	CASSEGRELSSYNEQFF	TGTGCCAGCAGTGAGGGTCGGGAGTTAAGCTCCTACAATGAGCAGTTCTTC
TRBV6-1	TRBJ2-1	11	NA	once	CASCGERRTFF	TGTGCCAGCTGCGGGGAGAGACGGACGTTCTTC
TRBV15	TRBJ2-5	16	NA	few	CATSRAIAGIGETQYF	TGTGCCACCAGCAGAGCAATAGCCGGAATTGGGGAGACCCAGTACTTC
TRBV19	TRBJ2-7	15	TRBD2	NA	CASSKSGALAYEQYF	TGTGCCAGTAGCAAGAGCGGGGCCCTAGCCTACGAGCAGTACTTC
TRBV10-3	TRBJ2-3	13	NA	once	CAISERNSDTQYF	TGTGCCATCAGTGAAAGGAATAGCGATACGCAGTATTTT
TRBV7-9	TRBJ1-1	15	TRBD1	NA	CSSSLGQGEEPEAFF	TGTTCCAGCAGCCTGGGACAGGGGGAAGAGCCCGAAGCTTTCTTT
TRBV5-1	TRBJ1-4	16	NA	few	CASSLAVTGKGEKLFF	TGCGCCAGCAGCTTGGCCGTCACAGGGAAGGGGGAAAAACTGTTTTTT
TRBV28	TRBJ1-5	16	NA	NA	CASSYRSGGGWKPQHF	TGTGCCAGCAGTTACCGGAGTGGTGGAGGGTGGAAGCCCCAGCATTTT
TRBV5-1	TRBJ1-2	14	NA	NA	CASSETGTPYGYTF	TGCGCCAGCAGCGAAACCGGGACTCCCTATGGCTACACCTTC
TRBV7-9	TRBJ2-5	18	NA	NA	CASSLVAGFGARKETQYF	TGTGCCAGCAGCTTAGTTGCGGGGTTTGGAGCCAGGAAAGAGACCCAGTACTTC
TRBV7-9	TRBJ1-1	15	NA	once	CASSLYDGFGTEAFF	TGTGCCAGCAGCTTATACGACGGGTTTGGCACTGAAGCTTTCTTT
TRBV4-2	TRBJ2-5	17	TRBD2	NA	CASSQGPARGGGETQYF	TGTGCCAGCAGTCAAGGTCCAGCGCGGGGGGGTGGGGAGACCCAGTACTTC
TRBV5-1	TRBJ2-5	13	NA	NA	CASSRDTQETQYF	TGCGCCAGCAGCAGGGACACTCAAGAGACCCAGTACTTC
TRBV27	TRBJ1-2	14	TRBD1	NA	CASSSLTGGDGYTF	TGTGCCAGCAGTTCACTCACAGGGGGCGATGGCTACACCTTC
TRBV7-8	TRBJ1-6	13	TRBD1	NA	CASSRDRGSPLHF	TGTGCCAGCAGCCGGGACAGGGGTTCACCCCTCCACTTT
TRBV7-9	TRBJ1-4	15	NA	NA	CASSLAGGSTEKLFF	TGTGCCAGCAGCTTAGCGGGAGGGAGTACTGAAAAACTGTTTTTT
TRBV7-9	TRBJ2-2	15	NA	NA	CASSYDRRNTGELFF	TGTGCCAGCAGCTACGACAGGAGGAACACCGGGGAGCTGTTTTTT
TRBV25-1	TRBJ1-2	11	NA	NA	CASSPGAGYTF	TGTGCCAGCAGCCCTGGGGCAGGCTACACCTTC